Listed below are T cell receptor beta chains from one sample, sequenced in a study of T-cell memory formation after mild COVID-19. TCRdb independently ran MiXCR on the 5' RACE reads; one entry per CDR3 protein. The sample includes about 430,000 distinct CDR3 sequences, approximately 24% of them seen just once. The sequencing sample was made of PBMCs or a T cell subset sorted from them (not recorded which). The receptors shown here come from an adult woman who had mild COVID-19 (a few samples of this study predate the infection). Cell type and time point are not known. Both conserved end residues are part of each CDR3.

j_gene,v_gene,CDR3aa
TRBJ1-1,TRBV25-1,CASSERTGRGAFF
TRBJ1-2,TRBV7-9,CASSLPRTASYGYTF
TRBJ2-3,TRBV11-3,CASSLEDLQHTQYF
TRBJ2-7,TRBV30,CAGDTNNYEQYF
TRBJ1-4,TRBV5-5,CASSLSGTREKLFF
TRBJ2-1,TRBV15,CATSREAGGGNEQFF
TRBJ2-5,TRBV7-9,CASSLAMQPRGTQETQYF
TRBJ1-2,TRBV20-1,CSASKDRGPDGYTF
TRBJ2-3,TRBV20-1,CSAGGLAGHTDTQYF
TRBJ2-1,TRBV5-1,CASSLDLRNEQFF
TRBJ2-2,TRBV10-3,CALNPGTSTGELFF
TRBJ1-2,TRBV4-3,CASSQDRGANYGYTF
TRBJ1-1,TRBV3-1,CASSQDLANTNTEAFF
TRBJ2-5,TRBV3-1,CASSPRDYQETQYF
TRBJ2-2,TRBV20-1,CSARTSGGPYTGELFF
TRBJ2-7,TRBV30,CAWSPGQGFNEQYF
TRBJ2-2,TRBV19,CASRRLAGAAGELFF
TRBJ1-1,TRBV5-5,CASSRDRNPWNTEAFF
TRBJ1-3,TRBV20-1,CSARDDRTGNTIYF
TRBJ1-1,TRBV14,CASSRDLGVAEAFF
TRBJ2-3,TRBV7-3,CASSPKTSGGAPTDTQYF
TRBJ2-3,TRBV2,CASSVTDTQYF
TRBJ1-2,TRBV6-2/TRBV6-3,CASSYRQTLYGYTF
TRBJ1-4,TRBV29-1,CSVESREGEKLFF
TRBJ2-7,TRBV30,CAWSSGDSYEQYF
TRBJ2-1,TRBV18,CASSRSGSEPNEQFF
TRBJ2-5,TRBV7-9,CASSILAGQETQYF
TRBJ1-1,TRBV7-8,CASSLERISAMNTEAFF
TRBJ2-6,TRBV11-3,CASRLAGLVSGANVLTF